The T cell receptor beta chain under discussion was sequenced for a study of shared clonotypes between healthy human individuals. On the study more broadly: Donors had three CD4 naive, three CD4 memory, two CD8 naive and one CD8 memory plate apiece.

Trimming cost V 0 bases and J 4 bases; bases outside gene matches: 3. The CDR3 has 16 residues. The germline CDR1 and CDR2 sequences are SGDLS and YYNGEE. The table came from immunoSEQ multiplex PCR; TCRdb's copy has only in-frame clones and leaves some out. The sample holds 2 million to 3 million clones, under 95% seen once. This receptor was obtained from a man aged 18-30 years in good health. Some clones in this sample may be carry-over from other donors' samples. The sample comprised naive CD4+ T cells from PBMCs. The subset denotes: CD45RA+ positively selected. This chain uses TRBV9 with TRBJ2-3; 12 nucleotides agree with TRBD2. CDR3 residues: CASSVASGRASDTQYF. The CDR3 DNA sequence: TGTGCCAGCAGCGTAGCTAGCGGGAGGGCCTCAGATACGCAGTATTTT. The whole variable domain, filled in from reference TRBV9 and TRBJ2-3, reads DSGVTQTPKHLITATGQRVTLRCSPRSGDLSVYWYQQSLDQGLQFLIQYYNGEERAKGNILERFSAQQFPDLHSELNLSSLELGDSALYFCASSVASGRASDTQYFGPGTRLTVL.